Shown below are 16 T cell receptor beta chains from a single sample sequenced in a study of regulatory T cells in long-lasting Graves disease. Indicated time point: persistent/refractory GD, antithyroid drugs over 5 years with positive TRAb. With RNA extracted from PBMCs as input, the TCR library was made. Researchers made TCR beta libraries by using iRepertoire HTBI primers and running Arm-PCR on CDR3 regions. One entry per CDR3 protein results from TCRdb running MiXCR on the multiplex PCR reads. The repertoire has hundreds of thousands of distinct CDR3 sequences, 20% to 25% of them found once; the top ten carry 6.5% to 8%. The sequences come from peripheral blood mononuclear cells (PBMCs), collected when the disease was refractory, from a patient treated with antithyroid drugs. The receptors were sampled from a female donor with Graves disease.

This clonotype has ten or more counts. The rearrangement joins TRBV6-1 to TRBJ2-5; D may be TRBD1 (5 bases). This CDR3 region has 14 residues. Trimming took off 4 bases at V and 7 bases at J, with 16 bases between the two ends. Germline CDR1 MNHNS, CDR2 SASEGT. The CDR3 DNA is TGTGCCAGCAGTGGGAACAGGTTTGGGGCGACCCAGTACTTC. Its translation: CASSGNRFGATQYF.

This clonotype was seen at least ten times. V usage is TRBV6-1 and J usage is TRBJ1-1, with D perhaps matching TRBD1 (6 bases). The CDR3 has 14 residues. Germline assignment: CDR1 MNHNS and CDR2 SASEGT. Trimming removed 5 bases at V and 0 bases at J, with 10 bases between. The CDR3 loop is CASSRTVMNTEAFF. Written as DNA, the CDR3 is TGTGCCAGCAGTCGGACAGTTATGAACACTGAAGCTTTCTTT.

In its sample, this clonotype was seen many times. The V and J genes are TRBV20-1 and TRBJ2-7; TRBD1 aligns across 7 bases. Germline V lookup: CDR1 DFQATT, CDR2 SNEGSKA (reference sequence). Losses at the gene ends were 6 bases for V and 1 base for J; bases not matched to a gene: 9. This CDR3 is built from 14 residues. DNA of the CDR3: TGCAGTGCCCTAGACAGGGAAGGGTCCTACGAGCAGTACTTC. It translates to CSALDREGSYEQYF.

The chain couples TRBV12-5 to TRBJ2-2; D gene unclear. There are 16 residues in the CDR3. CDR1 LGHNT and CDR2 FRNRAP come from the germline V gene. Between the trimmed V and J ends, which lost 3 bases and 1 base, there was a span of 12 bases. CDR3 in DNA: TGTGCTAGTGGTTTCCTGCTGGCTCAGAACACCGGGGAGCTGTTTTTT. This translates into CASGFLLAQNTGELFF. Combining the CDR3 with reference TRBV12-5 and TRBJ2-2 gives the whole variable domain DARVTQTPRHKVTEMGQEVTMRCQPILGHNTVFWYRQTMMQGLELLAYFRNRAPLDDSGMPKDRFSAEMPDATLATLKIQPSEPRDSAVYFCASGFLLAQNTGELFFGEGSRLTVL.

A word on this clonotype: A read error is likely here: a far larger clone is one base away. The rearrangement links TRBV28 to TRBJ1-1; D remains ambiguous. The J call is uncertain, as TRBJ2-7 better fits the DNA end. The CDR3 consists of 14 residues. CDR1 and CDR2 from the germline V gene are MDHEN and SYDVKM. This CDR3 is CASSLPSPVSEQYF. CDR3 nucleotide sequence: TGTGCCAGCAGTTTACCTTCCCCAGTATCCGAGCAGTACTTC.

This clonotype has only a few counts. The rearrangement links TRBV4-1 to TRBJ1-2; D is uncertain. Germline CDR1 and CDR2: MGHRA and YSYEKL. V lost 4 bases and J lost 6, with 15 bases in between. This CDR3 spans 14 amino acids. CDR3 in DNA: TGCGCCAGCAGCCCGGGCGGCGACTTCCATGGCTACACCTTC. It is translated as CASSPGGDFHGYTF.

CDR3 sequence: CSVEARLAETQYF. Here the CDR3 DNA reads TGCAGCGTTGAGGCTAGACTAGCAGAGACCCAGTACTTC. The chain is built from TRBV29-1 and TRBJ2-5, with 7 bases matching TRBD2. The CDR3 is made up of 13 amino acids. Germline CDR1 SQVTM, CDR2 ANQGSEA. The trim removed 3 bases at V and 4 bases at J, leaving 5 bases unmatched.

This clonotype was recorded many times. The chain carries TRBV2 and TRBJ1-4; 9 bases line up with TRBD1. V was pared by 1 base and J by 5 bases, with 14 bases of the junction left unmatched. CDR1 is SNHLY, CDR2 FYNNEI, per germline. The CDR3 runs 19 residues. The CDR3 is CASSEVAGQGRYKNEKLFF. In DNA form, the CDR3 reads TGTGCCAGCAGTGAAGTCGCGGGACAGGGCCGATATAAAAATGAAAAACTGTTTTTT.

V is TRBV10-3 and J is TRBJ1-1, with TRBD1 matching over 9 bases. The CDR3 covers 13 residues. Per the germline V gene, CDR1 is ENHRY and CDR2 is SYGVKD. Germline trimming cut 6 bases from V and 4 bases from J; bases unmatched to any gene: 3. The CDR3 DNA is TGTGCCATCAGGGGGACAGGGACCACTGAAGCTTTCTTT. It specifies CAIRGTGTTEAFF.

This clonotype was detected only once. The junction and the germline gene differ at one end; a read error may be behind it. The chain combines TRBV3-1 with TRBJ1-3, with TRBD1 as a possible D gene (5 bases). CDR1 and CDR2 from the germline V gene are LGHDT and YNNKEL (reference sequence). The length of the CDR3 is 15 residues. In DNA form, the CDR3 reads TGTGCCAGCAGGCAAGGGGCAGGGTCTGAAAACACCATATATTTT. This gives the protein CASRQGAGSENTIYF.

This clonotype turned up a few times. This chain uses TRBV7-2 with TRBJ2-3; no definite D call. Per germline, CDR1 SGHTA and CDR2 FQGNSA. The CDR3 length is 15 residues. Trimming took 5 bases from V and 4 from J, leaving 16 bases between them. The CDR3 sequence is CASSLTRAIADTQYF. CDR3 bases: TGTGCCAGCAGCCTTACCCGGGCAATCGCAGATACGCAGTATTTT.

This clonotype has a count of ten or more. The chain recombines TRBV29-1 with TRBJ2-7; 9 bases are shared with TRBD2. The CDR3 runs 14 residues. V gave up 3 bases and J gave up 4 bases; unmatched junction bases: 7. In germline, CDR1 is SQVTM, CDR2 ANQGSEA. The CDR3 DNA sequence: TGCAGCGTTGAGGGGCGGGAGGGCCGATACGAGCAGTACTTC. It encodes CSVEGREGRYEQYF.

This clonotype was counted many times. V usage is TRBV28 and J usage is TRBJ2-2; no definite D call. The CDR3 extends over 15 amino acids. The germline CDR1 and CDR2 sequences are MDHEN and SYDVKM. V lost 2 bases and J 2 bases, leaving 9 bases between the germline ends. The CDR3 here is CASSLVTINTGELFF. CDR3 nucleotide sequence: TGTGCCAGCAGTTTAGTCACCATAAACACCGGGGAGCTGTTTTTT.

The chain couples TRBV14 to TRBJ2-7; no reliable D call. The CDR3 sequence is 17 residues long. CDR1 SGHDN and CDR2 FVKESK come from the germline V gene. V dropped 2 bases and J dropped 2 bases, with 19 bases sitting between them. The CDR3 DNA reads TGTGCCAGCAGCCAATTTCCCGGCTCGTTAGGTCCCTACGAGCAGTACTTC. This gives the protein CASSQFPGSLGPYEQYF.

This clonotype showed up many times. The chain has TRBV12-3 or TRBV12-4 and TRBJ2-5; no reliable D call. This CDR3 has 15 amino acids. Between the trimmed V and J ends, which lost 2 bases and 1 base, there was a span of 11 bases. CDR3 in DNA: TGTGCCAGCAGTTTACATCGGGCCCGCCAAGAGACCCAGTACTTC. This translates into CASSLHRARQETQYF.

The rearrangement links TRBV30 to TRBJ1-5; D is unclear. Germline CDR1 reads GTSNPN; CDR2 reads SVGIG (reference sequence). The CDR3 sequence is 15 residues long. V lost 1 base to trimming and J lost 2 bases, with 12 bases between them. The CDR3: CAWSGVLGGNQPQHF. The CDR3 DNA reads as TGTGCCTGGAGTGGGGTCCTAGGAGGCAATCAGCCCCAGCATTTT.